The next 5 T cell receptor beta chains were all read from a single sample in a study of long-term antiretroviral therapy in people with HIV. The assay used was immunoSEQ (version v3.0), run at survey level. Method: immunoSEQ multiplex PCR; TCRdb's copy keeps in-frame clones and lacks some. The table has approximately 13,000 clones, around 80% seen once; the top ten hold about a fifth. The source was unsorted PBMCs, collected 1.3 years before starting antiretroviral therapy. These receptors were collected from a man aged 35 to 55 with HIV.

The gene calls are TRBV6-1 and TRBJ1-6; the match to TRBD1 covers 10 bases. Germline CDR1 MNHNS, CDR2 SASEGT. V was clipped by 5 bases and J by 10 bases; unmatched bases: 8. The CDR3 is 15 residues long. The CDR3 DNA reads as TGTGCCAGCAGTCCCAGACAGGGGGCAGGGTCACCCCTCCACTTT. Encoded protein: CASSPRQGAGSPLHF.

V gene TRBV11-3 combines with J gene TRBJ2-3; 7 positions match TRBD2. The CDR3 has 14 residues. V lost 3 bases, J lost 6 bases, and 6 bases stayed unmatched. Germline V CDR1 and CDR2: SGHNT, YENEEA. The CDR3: CASSFGGMADTQYF. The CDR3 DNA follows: TGTGCCAGCAGCTTCGGGGGGATGGCCGATACGCAGTATTTT.

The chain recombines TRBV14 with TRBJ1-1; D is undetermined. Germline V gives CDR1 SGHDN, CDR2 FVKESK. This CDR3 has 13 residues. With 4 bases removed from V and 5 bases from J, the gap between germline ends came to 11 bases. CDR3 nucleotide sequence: TGTGCCAGCAGCCCAACCCGATTGACTGAAGCTTTCTTT. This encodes CASSPTRLTEAFF. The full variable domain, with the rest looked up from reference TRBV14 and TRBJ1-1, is EAGVTQFPSHSVIEKGQTVTLRCDPISGHDNLYWYRRVMGKEIKFLLHFVKESKQDESGMPNNRFLAERTGGTYSTLKVQPAELEDSGVYFCASSPTRLTEAFFGQGTRLTVV.

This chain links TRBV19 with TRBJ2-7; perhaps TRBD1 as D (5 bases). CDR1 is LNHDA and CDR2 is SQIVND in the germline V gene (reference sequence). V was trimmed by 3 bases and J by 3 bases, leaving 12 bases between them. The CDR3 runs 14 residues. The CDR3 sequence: CASSIRAASYEQYF. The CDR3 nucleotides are TGTGCCAGTAGTATCAGGGCGGCAAGCTACGAGCAGTACTTC.

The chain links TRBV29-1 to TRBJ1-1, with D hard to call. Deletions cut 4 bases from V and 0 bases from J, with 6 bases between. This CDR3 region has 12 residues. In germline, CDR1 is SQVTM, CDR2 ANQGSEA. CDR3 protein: CSVGQMNTEAFF. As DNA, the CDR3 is TGCAGCGTTGGACAAATGAACACTGAAGCTTTCTTT.